These T cell receptor beta chains were read from a single sample in a study of blood T cells in healthy people across ages. TCRdb independently ran MiXCR on the 5' RACE reads; one entry per CDR3 protein. The sample carries about a million distinct CDR3 sequences, roughly 51% recorded once. Sequencing was performed on blood. The receptors originated from a woman between 55 and 75 years old in good health. The CDR3 runs from the conserved cysteine through the conserved F or W. D genes are given only for firm matches. Only some rows state a clone size, as once, few, many or a class for expanded clones.

>TRBJ1-5|.|.|TRBV4-1
CASSQGPGASNQPQHF
>TRBJ1-6|.|.|TRBV9
CANPLGTLQAPLHF
>TRBJ1-1|.|few|TRBV5-1
CASSLWGNTEAFF
>TRBJ2-3|TRBD2|once|TRBV4-1
CASSLLTGTSVRDTQYF
>TRBJ1-1|.|.|TRBV5-5
CASSQNTLEAFF
>TRBJ1-5|.|.|TRBV6-2/TRBV6-3
CASSSWGYSGNQPQHF
>.|TRBD2|few|TRBV7-9
CASSPPSGRAPPIYEQYF
>TRBJ2-3|TRBD1|.|TRBV6-2/TRBV6-3
CASSEGQLSTDTQYF
>TRBJ1-5|TRBD1|few|TRBV29-1
CSVDPGQGGPQHF
>TRBJ2-5|.|.|TRBV9
CASSPAEGGTSNEQYF
>.|TRBD2|.|TRBV3-1
CASSPGLAYVYEQYF
>TRBJ1-5|.|.|TRBV15
CATSRDGVGADGQPQHF
>TRBJ2-7|.|.|TRBV7-9
CASSSYGEKRRTEQYF
>TRBJ2-3|.|.|TRBV7-2
CASSSPAQGATQYF
>TRBJ2-5|.|.|TRBV5-1
CASSLAAWETQYF
>.|TRBD2|.|TRBV20-1
CSARVTSGRTQYF
>TRBJ2-7|.|.|TRBV28
CASSFLASFYEQYF
>TRBJ1-6|.|.|TRBV20-1
CSAGGRSNSPLHF
>TRBJ2-1|TRBD2|.|TRBV12-3/TRBV12-4
CASGSGTSLNEQFF
>TRBJ1-2|TRBD1|.|TRBV7-2
CASSSTGTGRFYGYTF
>TRBJ2-3|TRBD2|few|TRBV10-3
CAIRATSRRTDTQYF
>TRBJ2-7|.|.|TRBV6-2/TRBV6-3
CASSYAAPGEASYEQYF
>TRBJ1-6|TRBD1|.|TRBV4-1
CASSQPRQGRHSPLHF
>TRBJ2-2|.|.|TRBV12-3/TRBV12-4
CASSLGQGIGELFF
>TRBJ2-7|.|few|TRBV18
CASSSRGEQYF
>TRBJ2-5|TRBD2|few|TRBV12-3/TRBV12-4
CASSLPGGRETQYF
>TRBJ2-3|TRBD2|.|TRBV12-3/TRBV12-4
CASSAGLAGVDTQYF
>TRBJ2-5|TRBD2|few|TRBV7-9
CASSSAGLAGGLFRQETQYF
>TRBJ2-3|.|few|TRBV29-1
CSVDIGSTDTQYF
>TRBJ2-1|.|few|TRBV6-5
CASSYLHEQFF
>TRBJ2-1|TRBD1|.|TRBV10-3
CAISERDRVRGNEQFF
>TRBJ2-3|TRBD2|.|TRBV11-2
CASSLVGLAGSTDTQYF
>TRBJ2-7|.|few|TRBV20-1
CSARGQGTYEQYF
>TRBJ2-7|TRBD2|.|TRBV20-1
CSARGLAGGYRSYEQYF
>TRBJ2-7|TRBD2|.|TRBV5-1
CASSLIGGRSYEQYF
>TRBJ2-6|.|few|TRBV7-9
CASSLGAHPSGVGANVLTF
>TRBJ2-4|.|few|TRBV28
CAWSIQYF
>TRBJ2-1|TRBD2|.|TRBV4-1
CASSPTGRLAGSDEQFF
>TRBJ2-3|.|.|TRBV5-1
CASSLWGPSSTDTQYF
>TRBJ2-7|.|.|TRBV7-2
CASSIDWYEQYF
>TRBJ1-4|.|.|TRBV2
CASSQTLGGGSEKLFF
>TRBJ2-1|.|.|TRBV7-9
CASSFLAGSAYNEQFF
>TRBJ1-5|.|.|TRBV24-1
CATSERGKGNQPQHF
>TRBJ2-7|TRBD2|few|TRBV4-1
CASRRTLAEPYNEQYF
>TRBJ2-7|.|.|TRBV29-1
CSAPIGTEQYF
>TRBJ1-2|TRBD1|.|TRBV15
CATSKDRGLGYGYTF
>TRBJ2-7|.|.|TRBV7-2
CASSYNKLGPYEQYF
>TRBJ2-7|TRBD2|.|TRBV28
CASSFSPRGREYEQYF
>TRBJ1-4|.|.|TRBV9
CASSVQGGNEKLFF
>TRBJ2-5|TRBD2|.|TRBV6-1
CASVPAGGPRETQYF
>TRBJ2-5|.|.|TRBV12-3/TRBV12-4
CASSLRGRKTQYF
>TRBJ2-2|TRBD2|few|TRBV6-6
CASSYPGGPTTGELFF
>TRBJ2-7|.|few|TRBV12-3/TRBV12-4
CASSLDGEGYEQYF
>TRBJ1-2|.|few|TRBV15
CATSRDRGVNNYGYTF
>TRBJ2-7|.|few|TRBV11-2
CASSLGRLISYEQYF
>TRBJ2-7|TRBD1|few|TRBV27
CASSWDRDTYEQYF
>TRBJ2-3|.|.|TRBV12-3/TRBV12-4
CASSSGEGAFSTDTQYF
>TRBJ2-3|TRBD2|.|TRBV15
CATSKEGRAEYF